These 22 T cell receptor beta chains share one sample of origin, sequenced in a study of radiotherapy plus CTLA-4 blockade in lung cancer. The repertoire was sequenced with immunoSEQ multiplex PCR; TCRdb's copy has only in-frame clones and lacks some. The sample has about 46,000 clones, more than 75% seen once. Sample: peripheral blood, taken from a patient treated with radiotherapy plus ipilimumab. Receptors originate from a human donor with non-small cell lung cancer who had a complete response to radiotherapy plus ipilimumab.

For the CDR3, the DNA is TGTGCCTTGGACAGGGGGACCTACGAGCAGTACTTC. It translates to CALDRGTYEQYF. The chain links TRBV30 to TRBJ2-7; 10 nucleotides align to TRBD1. Losses at the gene ends were 7 bases for V and 2 bases for J; bases not matched to a gene: 2. Germline V gene sequence: CDR1 GTSNPN, CDR2 SVGIG (reference sequence). This CDR3 is 12 amino acids long.

This rearrangement joins TRBV5-6 to TRBJ1-4; 9 bases fit TRBD1. The germline V gene encodes CDR1 SGHDT and CDR2 YYEEEE. The CDR3 contains 16 residues. The J segment lost 8 bases and the V segment lost 1 base, leaving 9 bases of the junction unmatched. In DNA form, the CDR3 reads TGTGCCAGCAGCTTGAGGGCGACAGGGGGGATGGAAAAACTGTTTTTT. Amino acid sequence: CASSLRATGGMEKLFF. Looking up the rest from reference TRBV5-6 and TRBJ1-4 gives the full variable domain: DAGVTQSPTHLIKTRGQQVTLRCSPKSGHDTVSWYQQALGQGPQFIFQYYEEEERQRGNFPDRFSGHQFPNYSSELNVNALLLGDSALYLCASSLRATGGMEKLFFGSGTQLSVL.

There are a few counts of this clone. This chain joins TRBV6-5 and TRBJ1-3; maybe TRBD1 (6 bases). Germline values: CDR1 MNHEY, CDR2 SVGAGI. The CDR3 consists of 15 residues. Trimming stripped 0 bases from V and 3 bases from J, with 9 bases between. For the CDR3, the DNA is TGTGCCAGCAGTTACTCAGCAGGGGTTGGAAACACCATATATTTT. Its translation: CASSYSAGVGNTIYF.

V and J are TRBV11-3 and TRBJ1-1, with 8 bases fitting TRBD1. CDR1 and CDR2 (germline): SGHNT, YENEEA. J gave up 0 bases and V 1 base, and 4 bases lay outside the gene matches. The CDR3 is made up of 16 amino acids. CDR3 in DNA: TGTGCCAGCAGCTTAGCGCAGGGGGCATTGAACACTGAAGCTTTCTTT. Its protein is CASSLAQGALNTEAFF.

V and J are TRBV9 and TRBJ2-3; D may be TRBD2 (5 bases). Germline CDR1 is SGDLS and CDR2 is YYNGEE. The CDR3 contains 14 residues. Trimming removed 2 bases from V and 2 bases from J, with 9 bases in between. CDR3 coding DNA: TGTGCCAGCAGCGTTAAGGGAGACACAGATACGCAGTATTTT. Encoded protein: CASSVKGDTDTQYF.

The rearrangement links TRBV6-1 to TRBJ2-3; 10 positions match TRBD2. Germline assignment: CDR1 MNHNS and CDR2 SASEGT. J gave up 3 bases and V 4 bases, and 13 bases lay outside the gene matches. This CDR3 spans 18 amino acids. The CDR3 DNA reads TGTGCCAGCAGTGCCGCCGGGACTAGCGTAAAGCGAACAGATACGCAGTATTTT. It yields the protein CASSAAGTSVKRTDTQYF.

CDR3: CASSSKTGAFNGYTF. DNA of the CDR3: TGTGCCAGTAGTAGTAAGACAGGGGCATTCAATGGCTACACCTTC. V gene TRBV19 combines with J gene TRBJ1-2; 8 bases are a match to TRBD1. There are 15 residues in the CDR3. The ends lost 4 bases at V and 6 bases at J; junction bases unmatched: 10. CDR1 is LNHDA and CDR2 is SQIVND in the germline V gene (reference sequence). The whole variable domain, remainder taken from reference TRBV19 and TRBJ1-2, is DGGITQSPKYLFRKEGQNVTLSCEQNLNHDAMYWYRQDPGQGLRLIYYSQIVNDFQKGDIAEGYSVSREKKESFPLTVTSAQKNPTAFYLCASSSKTGAFNGYTFGSGTRLTVV.

This clone was detected only a few times. V gene TRBV5-1 combines with J gene TRBJ1-1; possible D gene TRBD1, 6 bases. The CDR3 runs to 13 residues. Germline values: CDR1 SGHRS, CDR2 YFSETQ. V was clipped by 0 bases and J by 3 bases, with 6 bases between them. CDR3 residues: CASSLAGDTEAFF. The CDR3 DNA reads as TGCGCCAGCAGCTTGGCAGGGGACACTGAAGCTTTCTTT.

This chain joins TRBV7-2 and TRBJ2-7, with D maybe TRBD1 (6 bases). This CDR3 has 17 amino acids. Germline-derived CDR1 and CDR2 are SGHTA and FQGNSA. The V and J ends lost 0 bases and 0 bases respectively, with 15 bases between them. The CDR3 DNA is TGTGCCAGCAGCTTAGCGACAGGCGGTGGGGACTCCTACGAGCAGTACTTC. This codes for CASSLATGGGDSYEQYF.

The chain couples TRBV6-1 to TRBJ1-2; 8 bases fit TRBD1. The CDR3 spans 15 residues. V was pared by 1 base and J by 2 bases, with 3 bases of the junction left unmatched. CDR1 is MNHNS and CDR2 is SASEGT in the germline V gene. The CDR3 DNA is TGTGCCAGCAGTGAAGGGACAGGGAGGAACTATGGCTACACCTTC. Translation: CASSEGTGRNYGYTF.

This clone was counted a few times. The gene calls are TRBV5-1 and TRBJ1-5; D gene unclear. V lost 4 bases and J 1 base, leaving 9 bases between the germline ends. The CDR3 is made up of 14 amino acids. Germline values: CDR1 SGHRS, CDR2 YFSETQ. As DNA, the CDR3 is TGCGCCAGCAGCCCCGGAGGGAGCAATCAGCCCCAGCATTTT. This encodes CASSPGGSNQPQHF. Full variable domain (outside the CDR3, taken from reference TRBV5-1 and TRBJ1-5): KAGVTQTPRYLIKTRGQQVTLSCSPISGHRSVSWYQQTPGQGLQFLFEYFSETQRNKGNFPGRFSGRQFSNSRSEMNVSTLELGDSALYLCASSPGGSNQPQHFGDGTRLSIL.

This chain connects TRBV27 to TRBJ2-2, with unresolved D. The V gene's germline CDR1 is MNHEY and CDR2 SMNVEV (reference sequence). The CDR3 is 14 residues long. V shed 7 bases and J shed 0 bases, with 9 bases lying between them. The CDR3 reads CASTSRANTGELFF. The CDR3 DNA is TGTGCCAGCACCTCACGGGCGAACACCGGGGAGCTGTTTTTT.

The rearrangement uses TRBV5-8 and TRBJ1-2; maybe TRBD1 (5 bases). The CDR3 runs to 14 residues. V was trimmed by 4 bases and J by 7 bases, leaving 17 bases between them. Germline V gene data show CDR1 as SGHTS and CDR2 as YDEGEE. Here the CDR3 DNA reads TGTGCCAGCAGCGCTAGGAGGGGAGGGATTGGCTACACCTTC. Protein product: CASSARRGGIGYTF.

The chain is built from TRBV7-2 and TRBJ2-1, with TRBD1 matching 9 bases. The CDR3 runs to 15 residues. Germline V gene sequence: CDR1 SGHTA, CDR2 FQGNSA. J lost 3 bases, V lost 2 bases, and 2 bases had no gene match. CDR3: CASSLRDRDYNEQFF. The CDR3 DNA reads as TGTGCCAGCAGCTTAAGGGACAGGGACTACAATGAGCAGTTCTTC.

The chain recombines TRBV14 with TRBJ2-5; 7 bases line up with TRBD1. V shed 5 bases, J shed 1 base, and the junction held 10 bases outside the gene matches. The CDR3 has 16 amino acids. Germline V gives CDR1 SGHDN, CDR2 FVKESK. The CDR3 spells CASSARYRGPQETQYF. The CDR3 DNA follows: TGTGCCAGCAGCGCGAGATACAGGGGTCCCCAAGAGACCCAGTACTTC.

The chain carries TRBV27 and TRBJ2-7; D call uncertain. The CDR3 totals 13 residues. CDR1 and CDR2 (germline): MNHEY, SMNVEV (reference sequence). The ends were cut back, 3 bases at V and 7 bases at J, with 13 bases in the middle. The DNA of the CDR3 is TGTGCCAGCAGTTTCAAGGCGGCCGGGGAGCAGTACTTC. This gives the protein CASSFKAAGEQYF.

This rearrangement joins TRBV25-1 to TRBJ1-1; D possibly corresponds to TRBD1 (5 bases). This CDR3 is 14 amino acids long. V was cut by 6 bases and J by 11 bases, with 22 bases left in between. The germline V gene encodes CDR1 MGHDK and CDR2 SYGVNS. In nucleotides, the CDR3 is TGTGCCAGCAGATACGGTTTTTCCCAAGGGGTTGCTTTCTTT. This translates into CASRYGFSQGVAFF.

This sequence joins TRBV6-5 and TRBJ2-6; 7 bases agree with TRBD1. Trimming at V came to 5 bases and at J to 1 base, leaving 2 bases not matched to a gene. This CDR3 spans 15 amino acids. Germline loops: CDR1 MNHEY, CDR2 SVGAGI. The CDR3 DNA reads as TGTGCCAGCAGTAAGGGGGCTTCTGGGGCCAACGTCCTGACTTTC. This sequence encodes CASSKGASGANVLTF.

This sequence joins TRBV27 and TRBJ1-2; 8 bases match TRBD1. Germline V lookup: CDR1 MNHEY, CDR2 SMNVEV (reference sequence). The junction had 10 bases not matched to a gene; V was cut back by 5 bases and J by 8 bases. The CDR3 loop spans 14 amino acids. The DNA for the CDR3 is TGTGCCAGCAGTCTTCGGACAGGGTTCGGAGGCTACACCTTC. It is translated as CASSLRTGFGGYTF.

This clone was seen just once. The CDR3 DNA sequence: TGTGCCAGCAGCGTTTCTAGCGGGAGTAACTACGAGCAGTACGTC. Protein sequence: CASSVSSGSNYEQYV. The chain uses TRBV9 and TRBJ2-7, with 10 nucleotides matching TRBD2. CDR1 and CDR2 (germline): SGDLS, YYNGEE. The junction had 5 bases not matched to a gene; V was cut back by 2 bases and J by 3 bases. This CDR3 has 15 amino acids.

The gene calls are TRBV7-2 and TRBJ1-1; D call uncertain. Trimming shortened V by 4 bases and J by 7 bases, and 13 bases separated the two germline ends. Germline assignment: CDR1 SGHTA and CDR2 FQGNSA. This CDR3 contains 13 residues. CDR3 sequence: CASSSSPGFEAFF. The CDR3 bases are TGTGCCAGCAGCTCTTCTCCGGGATTTGAAGCTTTCTTT.

This clone was counted a single time. This chain links TRBV4-3 with TRBJ2-7; the D gene is possibly TRBD2 (6 bases). Trimming took 1 base from V and 3 from J, leaving 16 bases between them. The CDR3 loop spans 16 amino acids. Germline lookup yields CDR1 LGHNA and CDR2 YSLEER. For the CDR3, the DNA is TGCGCCAGCAGCCAAGCACGGGGGACGCCTGGCTACGAGCAGTACTTC. Protein product: CASSQARGTPGYEQYF.